This is a list of T cell receptor beta chains from one sample in a study of blood T cell repertoires in COVID-19. The data were produced by immunoSEQ multiplex PCR, yet TCRdb's version contains in-frame clones alone and is incomplete. The profile covers 250,000 to 350,000 clones, with about nine tenths appearing a single time and about 1.1% taken by the ten largest. The sample consisted of PBMCs or T cells enriched from blood (not recorded which). The source is a woman in her 30s who had recovered from COVID-19. Each CDR3 is given with its conserved first and last residue. D genes are given only for firm matches. Expanded clones are given a class, and other clones once, few, many or no size at all.

v_gene	abundance	d_gene	j_gene	CDR3nt	CDR3aa
TRBV5-1	NA	TRBD1	TRBJ1-5	TGCGCCAGCAGCCCGGACAGGGGAGCGCCCCAGCATTTT	CASSPDRGAPQHF
TRBV10-1	NA	NA	TRBJ1-3	TGCGCCAGCAGTGAGTTAGGGGGTAGAGGAAACACCATATATTTT	CASSELGGRGNTIYF
TRBV11-3	NA	NA	TRBJ1-1	TGTGCCAGCAGCTCAGCGGGCAGTGCGAAAACTGAAGCTTTCTTT	CASSSAGSAKTEAFF
TRBV28	once	NA	TRBJ1-5	TGTGCCAGCCGGATATGGGGGGGCAATCAGCCCCAGCATTTT	CASRIWGGNQPQHF
TRBV30	NA	TRBD2	TRBJ2-7	TGTGCCTGGAGTGCAGGGGCGGGAGGTTCGGAGCAGTACTTC	CAWSAGAGGSEQYF
TRBV6-5	NA	TRBD1	TRBJ1-2	TGTGCCAGCAGCCGACTACAGGGGCGGATTGGCTACACCTTC	CASSRLQGRIGYTF
TRBV25-1	NA	NA	TRBJ1-6	TGTGCCAGCCGATGGCAGGGTGGGAATTCACCCCTCCACTTT	CASRWQGGNSPLHF
TRBV19	NA	TRBD1	TRBJ2-1	TGTGCCAGTAGTATTGGGGGCAGGGGGACCTACAATGAGCAGTTCTTC	CASSIGGRGTYNEQFF
TRBV7-2	NA	TRBD1	TRBJ1-6	TGTGCCAGCAGCCTTGGAGACAGGGATAATTCACCCCTCCACTTT	CASSLGDRDNSPLHF
TRBV19	NA	NA	TRBJ1-1	TGTGCCAGTAGTATTGTGGTAACAACTGAAGCTTTCTTT	CASSIVVTTEAFF
TRBV7-2	NA	NA	TRBJ1-5	TGTGCCAGCAGCTTAGTGGAGGGTCCCAATCAGCCCCAGCATTTT	CASSLVEGPNQPQHF
TRBV27	few	NA	TRBJ1-4	TGTGCCAGCAGTCCCCTAGACAGGCATTACCGGCAAACAAATGAAAAACTGTTTTTT	CASSPLDRHYRQTNEKLFF
TRBV6-5	NA	NA	TRBJ2-7	TGTGCCAGCAGTTACAATCGGGATTTCGGGGTCTACGAGCAGTACTTC	CASSYNRDFGVYEQYF
TRBV27	NA	TRBD2	TRBJ2-3	TGTGCCAGCAGTTTAGAGGGACTAGCAGCAGATACGCAGTATTTT	CASSLEGLAADTQYF
TRBV7-3	NA	NA	TRBJ1-4	TGTGCCAGCAGCAACCGGGACTTACAGAATGAAAAACTGTTTTTT	CASSNRDLQNEKLFF
TRBV2	NA	TRBD1	TRBJ1-2	TGTGCCAGCAGTGATAAGGGGGCAACGTATGGCTACACCTTC	CASSDKGATYGYTF
TRBV4-3	NA	NA	TRBJ2-2	TGCGCCAGCAGCCAAGCCCTAGGGAACACCGGGGAGCTGTTTTTT	CASSQALGNTGELFF
TRBV10-3	NA	NA	TRBJ2-7	TGTGCCATCAGTTCACCCAGGGTCTACGAGCAGTACTTC	CAISSPRVYEQYF
TRBV6-5	NA	NA	TRBJ2-1	TGTGCCGGGCTGGGAGCGGGTCCTGGGAGTGAGCAGTTCTTC	CAGLGAGPGSEQFF
TRBV12-3/TRBV12-4	NA	TRBD2	TRBJ2-1	TGTGCCAGACTAGCGGGGGACTACAATGAGCAGTTCTTC	CARLAGDYNEQFF